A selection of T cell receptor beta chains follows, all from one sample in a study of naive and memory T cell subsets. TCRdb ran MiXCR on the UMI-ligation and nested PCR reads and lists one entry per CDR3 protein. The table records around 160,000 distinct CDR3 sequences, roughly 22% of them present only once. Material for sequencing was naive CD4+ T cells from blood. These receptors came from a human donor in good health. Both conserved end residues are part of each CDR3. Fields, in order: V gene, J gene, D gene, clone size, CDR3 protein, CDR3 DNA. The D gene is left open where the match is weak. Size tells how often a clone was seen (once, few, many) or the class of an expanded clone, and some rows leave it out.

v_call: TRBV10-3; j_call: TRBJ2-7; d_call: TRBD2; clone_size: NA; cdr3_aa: CAISETSGGPREQYF; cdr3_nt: TGTGCCATCAGTGAGACTAGCGGGGGTCCTCGCGAGCAGTACTTC
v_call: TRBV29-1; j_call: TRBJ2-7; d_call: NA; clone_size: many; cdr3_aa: CSVRRDYEQYF; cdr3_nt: TGCAGCGTACGACGGGACTACGAGCAGTACTTC
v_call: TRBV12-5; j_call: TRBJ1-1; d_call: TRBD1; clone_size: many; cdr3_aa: CASGTGQKNTEAFF; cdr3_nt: TGTGCTAGTGGTACGGGACAGAAAAACACTGAAGCTTTCTTT
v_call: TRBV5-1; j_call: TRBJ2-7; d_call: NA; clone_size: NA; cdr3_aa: CASAETAPYEQYF; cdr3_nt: TGCGCCAGCGCCGAAACCGCCCCCTACGAGCAGTACTTC
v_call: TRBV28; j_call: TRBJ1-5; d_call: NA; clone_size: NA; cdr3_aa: CATNHGGLGSGNQPQHF; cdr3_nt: TGTGCCACTAACCACGGGGGACTAGGGAGCGGCAATCAGCCCCAGCATTTT
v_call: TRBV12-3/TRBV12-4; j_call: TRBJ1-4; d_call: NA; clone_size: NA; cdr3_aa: CASSDHGTANEKLFF; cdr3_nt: TGTGCCAGCAGCGACCACGGGACGGCGAATGAAAAACTGTTTTTT
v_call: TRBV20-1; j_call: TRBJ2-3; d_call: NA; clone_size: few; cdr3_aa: CSARNGDTQYF; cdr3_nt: TGCAGTGCACGGAACGGGGATACGCAGTATTTT
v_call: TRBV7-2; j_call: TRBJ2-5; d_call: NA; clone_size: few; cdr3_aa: CASSVWGGIMTQYF; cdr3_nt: TGTGCCAGCAGCGTTTGGGGGGGCATTATGACCCAGTACTTC
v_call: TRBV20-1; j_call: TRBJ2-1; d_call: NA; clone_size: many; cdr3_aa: CSVDRSPHNEQFF; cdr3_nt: TGCAGCGTAGACCGGTCCCCCCACAATGAGCAGTTCTTC
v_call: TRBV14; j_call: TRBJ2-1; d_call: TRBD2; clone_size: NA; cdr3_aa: CASSQPPAGLAGGWSYNEQFF; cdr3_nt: TGTGCCAGCAGCCAACCCCCCGCCGGACTAGCGGGAGGTTGGTCCTACAATGAGCAGTTCTTC
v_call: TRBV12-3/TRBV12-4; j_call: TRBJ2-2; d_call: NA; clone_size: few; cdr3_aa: CASSLWLQARNGELFF; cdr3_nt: TGTGCCAGCAGTTTATGGTTACAGGCAAGGAACGGGGAGCTGTTTTTT
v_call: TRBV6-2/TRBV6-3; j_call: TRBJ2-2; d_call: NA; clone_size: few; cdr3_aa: CASSFALGAAGELFF; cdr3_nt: TGTGCCAGCAGTTTCGCGTTGGGGGCGGCCGGGGAGCTGTTTTTT
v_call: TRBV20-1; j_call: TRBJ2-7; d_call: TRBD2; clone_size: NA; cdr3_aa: CSASKGTSEYEQYF; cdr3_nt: TGCAGTGCTAGTAAAGGGACTAGCGAATACGAGCAGTACTTC
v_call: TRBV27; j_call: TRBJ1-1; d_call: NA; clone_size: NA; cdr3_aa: CASSLFPGSTGEAFF; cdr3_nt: TGTGCCAGCAGTTTATTCCCCGGGTCAACAGGGGAAGCTTTCTTT
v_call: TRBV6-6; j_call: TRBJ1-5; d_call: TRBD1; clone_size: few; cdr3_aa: CATSDRVTRQPQHF; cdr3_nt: TGTGCCACCTCGGACAGGGTGACTCGACAGCCCCAGCATTTT
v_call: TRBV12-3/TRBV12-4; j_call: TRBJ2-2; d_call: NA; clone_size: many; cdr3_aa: CASSPAIAENTGELFF; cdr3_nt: TGTGCCAGCAGCCCCGCGATAGCGGAGAACACCGGGGAGCTGTTTTTT
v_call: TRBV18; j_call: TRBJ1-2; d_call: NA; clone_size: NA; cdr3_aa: CASSPRERVGMYGYTF; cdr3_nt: TGTGCCAGCTCACCACGTGAAAGGGTAGGGATGTATGGCTACACCTTC
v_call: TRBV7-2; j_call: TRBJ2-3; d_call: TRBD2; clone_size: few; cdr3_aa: CASSYTVGGMQYF; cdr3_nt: TGTGCCAGCAGCTACACAGTGGGGGGGATGCAGTATTTT
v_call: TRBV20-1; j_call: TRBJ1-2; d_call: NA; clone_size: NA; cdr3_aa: CSARDGGHVYGYTF; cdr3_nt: TGCAGTGCTAGAGATGGGGGGCATGTCTATGGCTACACCTTC
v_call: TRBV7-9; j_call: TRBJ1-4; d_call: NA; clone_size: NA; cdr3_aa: CASTYKGGLFF; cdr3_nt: TGTGCCAGCACGTACAAGGGGGGCCTGTTTTTT
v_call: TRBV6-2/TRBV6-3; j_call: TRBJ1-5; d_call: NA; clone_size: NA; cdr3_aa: CASSYTQVLDPQHF; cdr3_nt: TGTGCCAGCAGTTATACACAGGTCTTGGATCCCCAGCATTTT
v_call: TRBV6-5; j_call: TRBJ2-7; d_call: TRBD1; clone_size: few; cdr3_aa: CASRTRGRYEQYF; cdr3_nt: TGTGCCAGCAGAACGAGGGGGCGGTACGAGCAGTACTTC